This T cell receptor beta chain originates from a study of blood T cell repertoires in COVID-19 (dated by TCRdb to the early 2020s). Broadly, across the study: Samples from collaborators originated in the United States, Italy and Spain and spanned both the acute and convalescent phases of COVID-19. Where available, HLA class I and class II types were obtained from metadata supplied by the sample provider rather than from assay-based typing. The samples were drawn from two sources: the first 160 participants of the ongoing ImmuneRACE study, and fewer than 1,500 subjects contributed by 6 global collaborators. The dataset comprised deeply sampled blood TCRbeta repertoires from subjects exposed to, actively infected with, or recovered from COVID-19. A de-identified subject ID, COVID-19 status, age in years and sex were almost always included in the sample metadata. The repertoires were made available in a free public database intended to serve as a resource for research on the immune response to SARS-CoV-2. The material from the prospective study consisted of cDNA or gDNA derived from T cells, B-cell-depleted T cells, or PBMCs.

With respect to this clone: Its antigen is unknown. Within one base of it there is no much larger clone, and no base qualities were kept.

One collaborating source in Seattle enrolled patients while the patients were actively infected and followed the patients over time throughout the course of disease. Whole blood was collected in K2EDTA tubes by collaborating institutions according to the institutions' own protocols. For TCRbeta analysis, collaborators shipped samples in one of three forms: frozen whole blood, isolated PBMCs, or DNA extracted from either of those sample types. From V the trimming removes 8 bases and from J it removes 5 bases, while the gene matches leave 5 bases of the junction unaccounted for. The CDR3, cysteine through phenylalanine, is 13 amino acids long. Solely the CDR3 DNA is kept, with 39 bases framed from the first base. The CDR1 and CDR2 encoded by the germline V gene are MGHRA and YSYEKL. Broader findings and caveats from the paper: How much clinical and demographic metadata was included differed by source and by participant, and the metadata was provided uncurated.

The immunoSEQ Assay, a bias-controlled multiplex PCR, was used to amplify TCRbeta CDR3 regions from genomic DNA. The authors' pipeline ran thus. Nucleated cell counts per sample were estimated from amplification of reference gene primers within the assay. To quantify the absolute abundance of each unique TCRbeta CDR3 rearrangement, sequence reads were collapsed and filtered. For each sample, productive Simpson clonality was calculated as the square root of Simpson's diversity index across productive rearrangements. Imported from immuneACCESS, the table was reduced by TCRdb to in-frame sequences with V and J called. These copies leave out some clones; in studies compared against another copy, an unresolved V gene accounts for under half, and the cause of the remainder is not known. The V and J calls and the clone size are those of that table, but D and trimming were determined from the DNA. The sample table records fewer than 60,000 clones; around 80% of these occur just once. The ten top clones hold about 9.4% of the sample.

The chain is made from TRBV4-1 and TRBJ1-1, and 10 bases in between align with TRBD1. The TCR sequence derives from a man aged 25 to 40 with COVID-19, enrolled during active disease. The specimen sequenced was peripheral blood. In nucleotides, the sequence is TGCGCCAGCTCCGGGACAGGGGAAACTGAAGCTTTCTTT. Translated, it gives CASSGTGETEAFF.